The 16 T cell receptor beta chains below were found in one sample sequenced in a study of T-cell reconstitution after alpha-beta-depleted transplantation in children. Unique molecular identifiers were incorporated during preparation of the TCRbeta library. Using its own MiXCR run on the PCR reads, TCRdb lists one record per CDR3 protein. In the table there are under 450,000 distinct CDR3 sequences, 16% of which are singletons. The specimen was PBMCs, mostly from graft donor cells, collected 360 days after TCRalphabeta/CD19-depleted stem cell transplant. These receptor sequences come from a boy under two years old who had a stem cell transplant for Wiskott-Aldrich syndrome, so the T cells may come from the graft donor.

Only a few counts were recorded for this clonotype. This rearrangement joins TRBV11-3 to TRBJ1-1, with TRBD1 as a possible D gene (6 bases). Trimming cost V 5 bases and J 4 bases, with 14 bases left between them. The V gene's germline CDR1 is SGHNT and CDR2 YENEEA. The CDR3 is 14 amino acids. CDR3 amino acids: CASSPQGPATEAFF. The CDR3 bases are TGTGCCAGCAGCCCGCAGGGGCCGGCCACTGAAGCTTTCTTT. The variable domain in full, completed from reference TRBV11-3 and TRBJ1-1, reads EAGVVQSPRYKIIEKKQPVAFWCNPISGHNTLYWYLQNLGQGPELLIRYENEEAVDDSQLPKDRFSAERLKGVDSTLKIQPAELGDSAVYLCASSPQGPATEAFFGQGTRLTVV.

This clonotype was seen a few times. The genes are TRBV27 and TRBJ1-2; TRBD1 agrees at 9 bases. Germline lookup yields CDR1 MNHEY and CDR2 SMNVEV (reference sequence). The CDR3 runs 12 residues. V lost 4 bases, J lost 10 bases, and 4 bases stayed unmatched. The CDR3 protein is CASSWGQGIYTF. The CDR3 DNA is TGTGCCAGCAGTTGGGGACAGGGCATCTACACCTTC.

The genes are TRBV18 and TRBJ2-7; D is unresolved. Trimming cost V 1 base and J 0 bases, with 7 bases left between them. The CDR3 consists of 14 residues. Looked up from germline, CDR1 is KGHSH and CDR2 is LQKENI. CDR3 nucleotides: TGTGCCAGCTCACCACTCCCGACCTCCTACGAGCAGTACTTC. Its protein product is CASSPLPTSYEQYF.

This clonotype has a handful of counts. The chain is built from TRBV7-2 and TRBJ2-4, with D possibly being TRBD1 (7 bases). The germline V and J ends were trimmed by 5 bases and 7 bases, with 21 bases remaining between them. Germline CDR1 SGHTA, CDR2 FQGNSA. This CDR3 has 16 residues. Here the CDR3 reads CASSPYPTGAGNIQYF. The CDR3, as DNA: TGTGCCAGCAGCCCCTACCCAACAGGGGCGGGGAACATTCAGTACTTC.

J is TRBJ2-7 and V is TRBV4-1; 9 nucleotides match TRBD1. V shed 4 bases, J shed 0 bases, and the junction held 4 bases outside the gene matches. The CDR3 loop spans 15 amino acids. CDR1 and CDR2 (germline): MGHRA, YSYEKL. DNA of the CDR3: TGCGCCAGCAGCCGAGGGACAGGGCACTCCTACGAGCAGTACTTC. This codes for CASSRGTGHSYEQYF.

This chain uses TRBV4-1 with TRBJ1-2; no clear D gene. CDR3 size: 15 residues. The V gene lost 0 bases and the J gene lost 4 bases, with 12 bases spanning the gap. Germline V gene data show CDR1 as MGHRA and CDR2 as YSYEKL. The CDR3 DNA is TGCGCCAGCAGCCAAGATAACGTGTGGACCTATGGCTACACCTTC. Its protein is CASSQDNVWTYGYTF.

V is TRBV24-1 and J is TRBJ2-1; D perhaps matches TRBD1 (5 bases). Between the trimmed V and J ends, which lost 2 bases and 6 bases, there was a span of 10 bases. The CDR3 sequence is 14 residues long. Germline V CDR1 and CDR2: KGHDR, SFDVKD. The CDR3 region is CATSDWGPGNEQFF. CDR3 bases: TGTGCCACCAGTGATTGGGGCCCAGGCAATGAGCAGTTCTTC.

The gene calls are TRBV9 and TRBJ2-7, with 11 positions matching TRBD2. The CDR3 covers 16 residues. The germline V gene has CDR1 SGDLS and CDR2 YYNGEE. With 2 bases clipped from V and 2 bases from J, the junction kept 6 bases outside the gene matches. The CDR3 DNA follows: TGTGCCAGCAGCGTTGGTACTAGCGGGAGCCCCTACGAGCAGTACTTC. As protein: CASSVGTSGSPYEQYF.

This clonotype has a handful of counts. The chain joins TRBV3-1 to TRBJ2-1; D is unclear. Germline V gene sequence: CDR1 LGHDT, CDR2 YNNKEL (reference sequence). This CDR3 comprises 15 residues. The germline V and J ends were trimmed by 0 bases and 3 bases, with 9 bases remaining between them. In DNA, the CDR3 is TGTGCCAGCAGCCAAGATAATTGGCTCTACAATGAGCAGTTCTTC. This translates into CASSQDNWLYNEQFF.

This clonotype has just a few counts. V gene TRBV29-1 combines with J gene TRBJ1-4; TRBD1 might be the D (6 bases). Trimming removed 4 bases from V and 8 bases from J, with 14 bases in between. Per the germline V gene, CDR1 is SQVTM and CDR2 is ANQGSEA. The CDR3 contains 13 residues. The CDR3 region has the DNA TGCAGCGTTGCGGCACAGCAGGGGGAAAAACTGTTTTTT. Translated, it gives CSVAAQQGEKLFF.

The chain links TRBV24-1 to TRBJ2-3; tentatively, D is TRBD1 (6 bases). The V and J ends lost 5 bases and 2 bases respectively, with 10 bases between them. The germline V gene encodes CDR1 KGHDR and CDR2 SFDVKD. The CDR3 spans 14 residues. CDR3 in DNA: TGTGCCACCAGTGCGGACAGACACACAGATACGCAGTATTTT. This sequence encodes CATSADRHTDTQYF.

The chain uses TRBV3-1 and TRBJ2-3, with D perhaps being TRBD1 or TRBD2 (6 bases each). V lost 1 base to trimming and J lost 2 bases, with 13 bases between them. In germline, CDR1 is LGHDT, CDR2 YNNKEL (reference sequence). This CDR3 region has 16 residues. The chain's CDR3 is CASSQGDTGLTDTQYF. The CDR3 region has the DNA TGTGCCAGCAGCCAAGGGGACACGGGACTCACAGATACGCAGTATTTT.

The chain combines TRBV12-3 or TRBV12-4 with TRBJ2-1, with 7 nucleotides matching TRBD2. This CDR3 is built from 17 residues. J was trimmed by 0 bases and V by 0 bases; bases with no gene match: 5. In nucleotides, the CDR3 is TGTGCCAGCAGTTTAGCCCGTACTAGCGACTCCTACAATGAGCAGTTCTTC. As protein: CASSLARTSDSYNEQFF.

V and J are TRBV10-3 and TRBJ2-7, with D uncertain. Germline V gene sequence: CDR1 ENHRY, CDR2 SYGVKD. This CDR3 has 14 residues. V lost 2 bases, J lost 3 bases, and 11 bases lay in between. CDR3 residues: CAISETAFVYEQYF. Here the CDR3 DNA reads TGTGCCATCAGTGAGACTGCTTTTGTCTACGAGCAGTACTTC.

The genes are TRBV6-5 and TRBJ1-6, with TRBD1 as a possible D gene (5 bases). Germline values: CDR1 MNHEY, CDR2 SVGAGI. Deletions cut 2 bases from V and 5 bases from J, with 13 bases between. The CDR3 is made up of 16 amino acids. CDR3 sequence (DNA): TGTGCCAGCAGTTACAGTCGGGGCCGAGATAATTCACCCCTCCACTTT. As protein: CASSYSRGRDNSPLHF.

The chain combines TRBV7-9 with TRBJ2-5, with 8 bases aligning to TRBD1. V trimming: 4 bases; J trimming: 4 bases; junction bases outside the gene matches: 2. The CDR3 is 13 residues long. Germline assignment: CDR1 SEHNR and CDR2 FQNEAQ (reference sequence). The CDR3 region is CASSSTGAETQYF. The DNA for the CDR3 is TGTGCCAGCAGCTCGACAGGGGCAGAGACCCAGTACTTC. The complete variable domain, with remaining parts taken from reference TRBV7-9 and TRBJ2-5, reads DTGVSQNPRHKITKRGQNVTFRCDPISEHNRLYWYRQTLGQGPEFLTYFQNEAQLEKSRLLSDRFSAERPKGSFSTLEIQRTEQGDSAMYLCASSSTGAETQYFGPGTRLLVL.